The sequence of this T cell receptor (beta chain) was determined in a study of cytomegalovirus exposure and HLA in healthy donors. Overall study findings and caveats: By a later analysis, the bulk of CMV-associated TCR beta chains appeared HLA-restricted. Earlier findings revealed that most TCR beta V segments proved productive either about 87% or about 30% of the time. What was likely a sequencing artifact was a cluster of highly shared sequence variants.

The PCR had 60 Vbeta and 13 Jbeta primers. In the original workflow: A later analysis counted 80 million or so unique TCR beta chains, around 11 million shared. TCRdb's table, derived via immunoSEQ multiplex PCR, lists solely in-frame clones and lacks some. That table supplies the V and J calls and clone size; D and trimming were determined from the DNA. Among around 110,000 clones listed, more than 70% were seen once. With respect to this clone: Antigen unknown.

The CDR3 extends over 11 amino acids. Trimming removed 3 bases at V and 5 bases at J, with 8 bases between. CDR1 and CDR2 (germline): DFQATT, SNEGSKA (reference sequence). Input material: PBMCs. The TCR sequence derives from a man aged 25-45 years in good health and CMV-seronegative. This chain uses TRBV20-1 with TRBJ2-7, with a possible D match to TRBD1 (5 bases). For the CDR3, the DNA is TGCAGTGCTAGCAGGGATCACGAGCAGTACTTC. Amino acid sequence: CSASRDHEQYF.